This T cell receptor (beta chain) was profiled in a study of metastatic and nonmetastatic thyroid tumors. All patients were untreated before thyroid surgery. Overall study results and limits: Reports indicated that malignant thyroid tumors showed significantly higher TCR beta diversity than benign nodules did, in blood and tumor.

Source study methods: Building a distant-metastasis classifier for papillary thyroid cancer drew on CDR3 differences across clinicopathological groups. TCRdb re-analyzed the PCR reads using MiXCR. TCRdb, rather than the study authors, made the V and J calls. Of tens of thousands of clones in the sample, under 15% were seen once. The sample holds many counts of this clone. Its specificity is not known. V was cut by 2 bases and J by 0 bases, with 2 bases left in between. The CDR3 loop spans 12 amino acids. Germline loops: CDR1 SEHNR, CDR2 FQNEAQ (reference sequence). This TCR came from a female donor with papillary thyroid cancer or a benign thyroid nodule (not recorded which). Some clones in this sample may be carry-over from other donors' samples. The chain carries TRBV7-9 and TRBJ2-7, with no clear D. Source material: tumor tissue. DNA of the CDR3: TGTGCCAGCAGCTTAACCTCCTACGAGCAGTACTTC. It translates to CASSLTSYEQYF. The variable domain in full, with the rest retrieved from reference TRBV7-9 and TRBJ2-7, is DTGVSQNPRHKITKRGQNVTFRCDPISEHNRLYWYRQTLGQGPEFLTYFQNEAQLEKSRLLSDRFSAERPKGSFSTLEIQRTEQGDSAMYLCASSLTSYEQYFGPGTRLTVT.